Presented here are 14 T cell receptor beta chains from one specimen sequenced in a study of OX40 agonist ivuxolimab in advanced cancers. Sequenced by immunoSEQ multiplex PCR; TCRdb stores in-frame clones only, minus some. The sample contains 70,000 or so clones, approximately 80% of which appear only once. The sample was CD4+ or CD8+ T cells sorted from blood, taken in a trial of the OX40 agonist ivuxolimab. Every receptor here comes from an adult with an advanced solid tumor such as melanoma, head and neck, liver or kidney cancer.

This sequence joins TRBV11-3 and TRBJ2-2; D remains unclear. V lost 2 bases and J lost 7, with 11 bases in between. Germline assignment: CDR1 SGHNT and CDR2 YENEEA. The CDR3 sequence is 14 residues long. For the CDR3, the DNA is TGTGCCAGCAGCTTATTTGACACCGACGGGGAGCTGTTTTTT. This sequence encodes CASSLFDTDGELFF.

Here the CDR3 DNA reads TGTGCCAGCAGCCAAGCGGCAGGGGGCGCCTACAATGAGCAGTTCTTC. This codes for CASSQAAGGAYNEQFF. The chain joins TRBV4-2 to TRBJ2-1; 8 bases match TRBD1. Germline CDR1 and CDR2: LGHNA and YNFKEQ. The CDR3 spans 16 residues. Trimming at V came to 1 base and at J to 2 bases, leaving 4 bases not matched to a gene.

The rearrangement uses TRBV18 and TRBJ1-4; D unclear. This CDR3 contains 14 residues. The germline V and J ends were trimmed by 2 bases and 4 bases, with 8 bases remaining between them. CDR1 and CDR2 (germline): KGHSH, LQKENI. CDR3 region: CASSPLPLNEKLFF. The CDR3, as DNA: TGTGCCAGCTCACCATTACCGCTTAATGAAAAACTGTTTTTT.

This clone has a handful of counts. The J gene is TRBJ1-1, the V gene TRBV20-1; D is perhaps TRBD1 (5 bases). Germline CDR1 reads DFQATT; CDR2 reads SNEGSKA (reference sequence). The CDR3 has 11 residues. The V end was cut by 1 base, the J end by 5 bases, with 5 bases between. The CDR3 loop is CSARGGTEAFF. Here the CDR3 DNA reads TGCAGTGCTAGAGGGGGGACTGAAGCTTTCTTT.

The V call is TRBV18, the J call TRBJ2-3; 10 nucleotides match TRBD2. V was clipped by 5 bases and J by 4 bases; unmatched bases: 24. The length of the CDR3 is 21 residues. Germline V gives CDR1 KGHSH, CDR2 LQKENI. CDR3 bases: TGTGCCAGCTCAGCTCGAGAGTCTGGAGGATCACGGACTAGCGGATCAGATACGCAGTATTTT. Amino acid sequence: CASSARESGGSRTSGSDTQYF.

This clone was found a few times. The V call is TRBV5-4, the J call TRBJ2-5; 9 positions agree with TRBD2. The CDR3 has 15 amino acids. The V segment lost 4 bases and the J segment 2 bases; nucleotides outside the gene matches: 6. Germline loops: CDR1 SGHNT, CDR2 YYREEE (reference sequence). The CDR3 DNA follows: TGTGCCAGCAGCCCGGTAGCGGGGGCACAAGAGACCCAGTACTTC. This translates into CASSPVAGAQETQYF.

The chain is built from TRBV6-6 and TRBJ1-5, with 8 bases matching TRBD1. J was trimmed by 7 bases and V by 4 bases; bases with no gene match: 6. Germline V gene sequence: CDR1 MNHNY, CDR2 SVGAGI (reference sequence). The CDR3 runs 14 residues. In nucleotides, the CDR3 is TGTGCCAGCAGTTTCGGACAGGGTGGCCAGCCCCAGCATTTT. The encoded protein is CASSFGQGGQPQHF.

The gene calls are TRBV2 and TRBJ2-5; tentative D call: TRBD1 (6 bases). Between the trimmed V and J ends, which lost 3 bases and 2 bases, there was a span of 19 bases. The CDR3 runs to 17 residues. Germline V gene lookup returns CDR1 SNHLY and CDR2 FYNNEI. CDR3 sequence: CASSDRRQGKGQETQYF. The CDR3 nucleotides read TGTGCCAGCAGTGATAGGAGGCAGGGGAAGGGACAAGAGACCCAGTACTTC.

Worth noting for this clone: A read error may account for a junction end that differs from germline. This chain's CDR3 is CASSQERTSGRSHF. The CDR3 DNA is TGCGCCAGCAGCCAAGAGCGGACTAGCGGAAGATCGCACTTC. V usage is TRBV4-1 and J usage is TRBJ2-4, with 10 positions matching TRBD2. CDR3 length: 14 residues. Germline loops: CDR1 MGHRA, CDR2 YSYEKL.

This clone was seen a single time. This chain links TRBV28 with TRBJ2-3, with a weak D call TRBD2 (6 bases). Germline V gene lookup returns CDR1 MDHEN and CDR2 SYDVKM. Trimming cost V 5 bases and J 8 bases, with 11 bases left between them. CDR3 length: 12 amino acids. The CDR3 protein is CASSQTAGTQYF. In DNA, the CDR3 is TGTGCCAGCAGTCAGACAGCGGGTACGCAGTATTTT. The entire variable domain, with the rest obtained from reference TRBV28 and TRBJ2-3, is as follows: DVKVTQSSRYLVKRTGEKVFLECVQDMDHENMFWYRQDPGLGLRLIYFSYDVKMKEKGDIPEGYSVSREKKERFSLILESASTNQTSMYLCASSQTAGTQYFGPGTRLTVL.

The DNA for the CDR3 is TGCAGCGTTGTGTGGGGAAATCAGCCCCAGCATTTT. This encodes CSVVWGNQPQHF. This chain uses TRBV29-1 with TRBJ1-5; D is unresolved. The germline gives CDR1 SQVTM, CDR2 ANQGSEA. The CDR3 totals 12 residues. Trimming stripped 4 bases from V and 4 bases from J, with 8 bases between.

V is TRBV19 and J is TRBJ1-3; 12 bases are shared with TRBD1. The CDR3 contains 14 residues. Germline V gene data show CDR1 as LNHDA and CDR2 as SQIVND (reference sequence). V lost 6 bases and J lost 6; bases outside the gene matches: 3. CDR3 coding DNA: TGTGCCAGTAGCCCGGGACAGGGGGCAAACACCATATATTTT. Amino acid sequence: CASSPGQGANTIYF.

This sequence joins TRBV11-2 and TRBJ2-5, with D unclear. The CDR3 extends over 15 amino acids. From germline, CDR1 is SGHAT and CDR2 FQNNGV. Between the trimmed V and J ends, which lost 4 bases and 0 bases, there was a span of 12 bases. CDR3 nucleotides: TGTGCCAGCAGCTCCATAGCAGGAAACCAAGAGACCCAGTACTTC. This gives the protein CASSSIAGNQETQYF.

The chain links TRBV4-1 to TRBJ2-2; D is unresolved. CDR1 is MGHRA, CDR2 YSYEKL, per germline. This CDR3 spans 14 amino acids. V was trimmed by 4 bases and J by 3 bases, leaving 9 bases between them. CDR3 region: CASSRTRDTGELFF. DNA of the CDR3: TGCGCCAGCAGCCGGACCCGAGACACCGGGGAGCTGTTTTTT.